This TCR beta chain appears in the sequencing data of a study of T-cell memory formation after mild COVID-19 (dated by TCRdb to the early 2020s). About the full investigation: TCR sequence clusters from the two donors were found to be largely donor specific. Two young, previously healthy adult volunteers made up the cohort, one male and one female. In two donors, T-cell clones that expanded and contracted after mild COVID-19 were followed by sequencing TCRalpha and TCRbeta repertoires longitudinally. Broader findings and caveats from the paper: Contracting CD4+ clones appeared mostly in the CM and EM memory subsets, whereas CD8+ clones were enriched in EMRA. Clones contracting from day 15 to 85 had balanced CD4/CD8 phenotypes, while a second wave expanding from day 15 to 37 was biased towards CD4+. The second-wave clones that peaked on day 37 were not confirmed to be SARS-CoV-2 specific. Some responding clones were detected in pre-infection memory, which suggested that pre-existing cross-reactive memory T cells had joined the SARS-CoV-2 response. Only a couple of mild cases were covered in the study, and larger cohorts including severe cases with pre-infection samples were considered necessary.

The V end loses 0 bases and the J end loses 3 bases, and a stretch of 9 bases separates them. The germline V gene encodes CDR1 SGHRS and CDR2 YFSETQ. There are 14 amino acids in the CDR3, from cysteine to phenylalanine inclusive. The sequence is cut down to CDR3 DNA, 42 bases in frame from base 1. Ficoll-Paque density gradient centrifugation was the method used to isolate PBMCs. About this clonotype itself: The target of this receptor is not known. Base qualities are missing; no much larger clone stands one base away.

Sequencing instrument: Illumina NovaSeq 6000. TCRalpha and TCRbeta cDNA libraries were built by 5'RACE with constant-segment primers, adding sample barcodes and unique molecular identifiers. RNA was extracted from every sample with Trizol reagent. Amplification of the libraries took two PCR steps, and the second step added a second sample barcode plus Illumina TruSeq adapters. Libraries were sequenced on an Illumina NovaSeq with 2 x 150 bp paired-end reads. The paper's processing steps were these. Demultiplexing of reads and collapsing into UMI-guided consensus sequences were performed with migec v1.2.7. Using mixcr v2.1.11, UMI consensuses were aligned to TRA and TRB V and J templates and then assembled into clonotypes. A clonotype was counted as expanded or contracted only if both edgeR and NoisET called the change significant, with noise models trained on biological replicates. edgeR calls used a false discovery rate-adjusted p below 0.01 and a log2 fold-change threshold of 1. As an exploratory analysis of dynamics, PCA with hierarchical clustering was applied to max-normalized trajectories of the 1000 most abundant clonotypes. Each responding clone was given a CD4 or CD8 phenotype based on the CD4+ and CD8+ repertoires, which had been sequenced separately. The public reads were run again by TCRdb, first through fastp at Q25 and then through MiXCR, and only productive beta chains were kept. A single entry per CDR3 protein holds the most common genes and DNA from its merged rows. The V and J calls were determined by TCRdb, not by the authors. This sample has roughly 580,000 distinct CDR3 sequences in its table, and under 20% of those were observed once. Together, the top ten hold around 12% of the sample.

The chain was built from TRBV5-1 and TRBJ1-2; the D gene assignment is ambiguous. This clonotype was sampled from an adult woman who had mild COVID-19 (a few samples of this study predate the infection). The sample titles of this study are shuffled in the database, so cell type and time point are left out; the donor was told from shared clones. The sequencing input was PBMCs or a T cell subset sorted from them (not recorded which). The CDR3 protein is CASSLGFGDYGYTF. The nucleotide sequence reads as follows: TGCGCCAGCAGCTTGGGTTTTGGGGACTATGGCTACACCTTC.